This TCR beta chain was captured by sequencing in a study of blood T cell repertoires in COVID-19. Method: immunoSEQ multiplex PCR; TCRdb's copy keeps in-frame clones and lacks some. Of roughly 140,000 clones in the sample, around four fifths were seen once. Trimming cost V 0 bases and J 6 bases, with 18 bases left between them. The CDR3 is made up of 17 amino acids. The germline V gene has CDR1 MRHNA and CDR2 SNTAGT. This receptor was taken from a woman aged 40 to 50 with active or convalescent COVID-19. J is TRBJ1-5 and V is TRBV6-4, with D unclear. Sequencing used peripheral blood. The CDR3 DNA sequence: TGTGCCAGCAGTGACTCTTTTGCGCGCGGCGGGAGTCAGCCCCAGCATTTT. It encodes CASSDSFARGGSQPQHF.